The sequence of this TCR beta chain was determined in a study of CD8 T cells in Susac syndrome. Points from the study as a whole: A relatively small number of individuals underwent TCR sequencing and HLA analysis.

Remarks on this clonotype: What it recognizes is unknown.

Germline V gives CDR1 SGHNT, CDR2 YYREEE (reference sequence). The CDR3 sequence is 16 residues long. Trimming took 4 bases from V and 1 from J, leaving 18 bases between them. An input of about 0.5 to 1 ug of RNA was subjected to reverse transcription using random hexamers. TCRdb independently ran MiXCR on the immunoSEQ multiplex PCR reads; one entry per CDR3 protein. The sample has 330,000 or so distinct CDR3 sequences; roughly 85% are singletons. The receptor was isolated from a human donor with multiple sclerosis. This rearrangement joins TRBV5-4 to TRBJ2-7, with D perhaps TRBD1 (6 bases). The sample was CD8+ T cells from PBMCs. CDR3 nucleotides: TGTGCCAGCAGCCGAGGGCCAGGGGTATTATCCTACGAGCAGTACTTC. This encodes CASSRGPGVLSYEQYF.